This T cell receptor beta chain was recovered during a study of T cells after yellow fever vaccination. Across the study: The SMART-Seq v4 Ultra Low Input method served to prepare the low-cell-number fractions.

Notes on this clonotype: The antigen is unknown.

V lost 4 bases to trimming and J lost 5 bases; unmatched junction nucleotides: 8. CDR3 length: 14 amino acids. Germline loops: CDR1 SGDLS, CDR2 YYNGEE. Regarding the study as a whole: Abundant bulk-population clonotypes could contaminate the FACS-sorted repertoires. Faster peaking, at day 5 versus 15, marked a secondary response that was weaker. Post-booster reappearance was seen for most primary-vaccination clones (about 95% CD4, roughly 91% CD8).

Each CDR3 protein gets one entry after TCRdb re-called the 5' RACE reads with MiXCR. Of about 320,000 distinct CDR3 sequences listed, roughly 7% are singletons. The sample consisted of PBMCs, taken approximately 47 days after the first yellow fever vaccination. The TCR was taken from a man aged 18 to 35 who received the YFV17D yellow fever vaccine. V usage is TRBV9 and J usage is TRBJ2-5; TRBD2 agrees at 7 bases. As DNA, the CDR3 is TGTGCCAGCAGCAAGACTAGCAGCTCGGAGACCCAGTACTTC. Amino acid sequence: CASSKTSSSETQYF.